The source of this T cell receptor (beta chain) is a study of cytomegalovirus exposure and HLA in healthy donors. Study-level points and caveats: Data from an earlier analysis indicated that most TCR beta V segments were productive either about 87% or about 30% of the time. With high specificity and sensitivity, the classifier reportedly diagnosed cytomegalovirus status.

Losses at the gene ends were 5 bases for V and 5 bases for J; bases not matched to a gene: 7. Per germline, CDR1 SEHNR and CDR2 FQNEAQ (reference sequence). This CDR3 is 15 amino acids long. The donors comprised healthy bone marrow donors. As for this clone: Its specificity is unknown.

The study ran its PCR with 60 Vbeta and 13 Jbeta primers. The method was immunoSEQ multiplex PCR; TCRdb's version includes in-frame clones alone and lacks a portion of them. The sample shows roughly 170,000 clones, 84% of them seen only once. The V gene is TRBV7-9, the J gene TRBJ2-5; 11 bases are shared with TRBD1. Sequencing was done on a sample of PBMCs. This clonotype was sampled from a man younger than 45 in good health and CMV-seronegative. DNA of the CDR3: TGTGCCAGCAGCCTGGACAGGGGGCGGCGGGAGACCCAGTACTTC. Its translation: CASSLDRGRRETQYF.